Listed here are 27 T cell receptor beta chains from one sample, sequenced in a study of CXCR3-negative and CXCR3-positive naive CD8 T cells. UMI-tagged TRB cDNA libraries were built via 5' RACE. TCRdb re-called the 5' RACE reads; one entry per CDR3 protein, DNA not given. The listing contains tens of thousands of distinct CDR3 sequences. The sequenced sample consisted of naive CXCR3- CD8+ T cells from blood. Subset reported: CD45RO-CCR7+CD27+CD95- naive CD8+ T cells lacking CXCR3 (TNR3-). The receptors derive from a human donor in good health. Some clones in this sample may be carry-over from other donors' samples.

The rearrangement joins TRBV24-1 to TRBJ2-1. CDR3 size: 13 residues. Germline V gene data show CDR1 as KGHDR and CDR2 as SFDVKD. CDR3 in amino acids: CATSDSIRDEQFF.

This chain uses TRBV25-1 with TRBJ2-2; no DNA is available, so the TRBD2 call from TCRdb remains unchecked. The CDR3 spans 15 residues. CDR1 is MGHDK and CDR2 is SYGVNS in the germline V gene. The CDR3 is CASSESGGAAGELFF. The full variable domain, completed using reference TRBV25-1 and TRBJ2-2, is EADIYQTPRYLVIGTGKKITLECSQTMGHDKMYWYQQDPGMELHLIHYSYGVNSTEKGDLSSESTVSRIRTEHFPLTLESARPSHTSQYLCASSESGGAAGELFFGEGSRLTVL.

The rearrangement uses TRBV28 and TRBJ2-7; the TRBD1 assignment by TCRdb is unverifiable without DNA. This CDR3 is 13 amino acids long. Germline V gives CDR1 MDHEN, CDR2 SYDVKM. CDR3 residues: CASSLTGFGEQYF.

The chain links TRBV5-5 to TRBJ2-7. The CDR3 has 13 amino acids. Germline CDR1 SGHKS, CDR2 YYEKEE (reference sequence). This chain's CDR3 is CASSLESPYEQYF. The full variable domain, with the rest looked up from reference TRBV5-5 and TRBJ2-7, is DAGVTQSPTHLIKTRGQQVTLRCSPISGHKSVSWYQQVLGQGPQFIFQYYEKEERGRGNFPDRFSARQFPNYSSELNVNALLLGDSALYLCASSLESPYEQYFGPGTRLTVT.

V is TRBV28 and J is TRBJ2-1; the TCRdb D gene call, TRBD1, has no DNA to confirm it. This CDR3 region has 14 residues. The V gene's germline CDR1 is MDHEN and CDR2 SYDVKM. The CDR3 sequence is CASSLGSPYNEQFF.

This clonotype is deemed medium-sized by its frequency. The chain links TRBV19 to TRBJ2-7; the D gene TCRdb calls, TRBD2, cannot be checked with no DNA. Germline values: CDR1 LNHDA, CDR2 SQIVND (reference sequence). The CDR3 loop spans 14 amino acids. The CDR3 spells CASTSSGGADEQYF. Combining the CDR3 with reference TRBV19 and TRBJ2-7 gives the whole variable domain DGGITQSPKYLFRKEGQNVTLSCEQNLNHDAMYWYRQDPGQGLRLIYYSQIVNDFQKGDIAEGYSVSREKKESFPLTVTSAQKNPTAFYLCASTSSGGADEQYFGPGTRLTVT.

The CDR3 sequence is CASSYSSTRLAGDTGELFF. V and J are TRBV6-5 and TRBJ2-2; no DNA is available, so the TRBD2 call from TCRdb remains unchecked. CDR1 is MNHEY, CDR2 SVGAGI, per germline. The CDR3 totals 19 residues.

The genes are TRBV7-6 and TRBJ2-7. Germline V gene sequence: CDR1 SGHVS, CDR2 FNYEAQ. The CDR3 has 14 residues. CDR3 loop: CASSLGHASYEQYF.

Here the CDR3 reads CASSYGGTEAFF. The chain recombines TRBV6-5 with TRBJ1-1; TCRdb names TRBD1, which stays unverified in the absence of DNA. The CDR3 runs 12 residues. Germline V lookup: CDR1 MNHEY, CDR2 SVGAGI.

The J gene is TRBJ2-5, the V gene TRBV7-9; TCRdb selects TRBD2, and the lack of DNA leaves this call unchecked. CDR1 and CDR2 (germline): SEHNR, FQNEAQ (reference sequence). The CDR3 sequence is 18 residues long. CDR3 in amino acids: CASSPRLAGGLVLETQYF.

The rearrangement links TRBV14 to TRBJ1-6. This CDR3 region has 17 residues. Germline CDR1 and CDR2: SGHDN and FVKESK. The CDR3 sequence: CASSQDARVNRNSPLHF.

V gene TRBV4-3 combines with J gene TRBJ2-7; TCRdb indicates TRBD1, and absent DNA this call remains unverified. CDR1 is LGHNA, CDR2 YSLEER, per germline. This CDR3 has 13 residues. The CDR3 loop reads CASSQGQTYEQYF.

This chain joins TRBV14 and TRBJ1-1; TCRdb calls TRBD1, which cannot be checked without DNA. Germline CDR1 and CDR2: SGHDN and FVKESK. The CDR3 covers 15 residues. The CDR3 here is CASSPLMGEHAEAFF.

This sequence joins TRBV28 and TRBJ2-3; TCRdb proposes TRBD1, but this gene call is untestable without DNA. This CDR3 has 17 amino acids. Germline assignment: CDR1 MDHEN and CDR2 SYDVKM. The CDR3 sequence is CASIPLGFGGGTDTQYF.

The J gene is TRBJ1-6, the V gene TRBV15; TCRdb reports TRBD1, a call that lacks DNA to check it against. Per germline, CDR1 LNHNV and CDR2 YYDKDF (reference sequence). CDR3 size: 14 residues. The CDR3 loop reads CATSSGQGGLPLHF.

The chain uses TRBV14 and TRBJ2-1; the TRBD1 assignment by TCRdb is unverifiable without DNA. CDR3 size: 17 residues. Looked up from germline, CDR1 is SGHDN and CDR2 is FVKESK. The CDR3: CASSQVSGTGGHNEQFF.

The chain joins TRBV29-1 to TRBJ2-7; TCRdb calls TRBD1, which cannot be checked without DNA. This CDR3 has 12 residues. In germline, CDR1 is SQVTM, CDR2 ANQGSEA. CDR3 loop: CSVAQGIYEQYF.

The chain is built from TRBV20-1 and TRBJ2-1; TCRdb designates TRBD2, a call that cannot be tested without DNA. Germline V gene sequence: CDR1 DFQATT, CDR2 SNEGSKA (reference sequence). The CDR3 spans 15 residues. The CDR3 here is CSATQRSGGYNEQFF.

V usage is TRBV29-1 and J usage is TRBJ1-5. This CDR3 region has 12 residues. Germline V gene data show CDR1 as SQVTM and CDR2 as ANQGSEA. The CDR3: CSVVTSNQPQHF.

The chain combines TRBV5-1 with TRBJ2-1; TCRdb's assignment of TRBD2 cannot be checked, as there is no DNA. This CDR3 region has 15 residues. The germline V gene encodes CDR1 SGHRS and CDR2 YFSETQ. The CDR3 sequence: CASSLEGAPYNEQFF.

The chain links TRBV6-2 or TRBV6-3 to TRBJ1-1; TCRdb's D call, TRBD1, is unchecked because there is no DNA. The CDR3 contains 15 residues. In germline, CDR1 is MNHEY, CDR2 SVGEGT. CDR3 amino acids: CASSSHRGNNNEAFF.

The chain combines TRBV18 with TRBJ1-2; TCRdb names TRBD1, which stays unverified in the absence of DNA. The CDR3 sequence is 17 residues long. The V gene's germline CDR1 is KGHSH and CDR2 LQKENI. CDR3 sequence reads: CASPTTRGQPSNYGYTF.

The chain combines TRBV7-9 with TRBJ1-5. Germline assignment: CDR1 SEHNR and CDR2 FQNEAQ (reference sequence). CDR3 length: 13 residues. The CDR3 loop is CASSALGGQPQHF. The full variable domain, its missing parts supplied by reference TRBV7-9 and TRBJ1-5, is DTGVSQNPRHKITKRGQNVTFRCDPISEHNRLYWYRQTLGQGPEFLTYFQNEAQLEKSRLLSDRFSAERPKGSFSTLEIQRTEQGDSAMYLCASSALGGQPQHFGDGTRLSIL.

The chain employs TRBV29-1 and TRBJ1-1; no DNA is available, so the TRBD1 call from TCRdb remains unchecked. Germline loops: CDR1 SQVTM, CDR2 ANQGSEA. The CDR3 loop spans 12 amino acids. This CDR3 reads CSVGDGATEAFF.

The chain has TRBV7-8 and TRBJ2-7; TCRdb indicates TRBD1, and absent DNA this call remains unverified. The CDR3 is 16 amino acids. CDR1 is SGHVS, CDR2 FQNEAQ, per germline. This chain's CDR3 is CASSPYSGTLTYEQYF.

The V gene is TRBV27, the J gene TRBJ2-3; TCRdb's D call, TRBD2, is unchecked because there is no DNA. Germline-derived CDR1 and CDR2 are MNHEY and SMNVEV (reference sequence). This CDR3 contains 15 residues. The CDR3 region is CASTHLAASTDTQYF.

The chain employs TRBV29-1 and TRBJ2-5; the D call of TRBD1 rests on TCRdb alone, since no DNA is present to check it. CDR3 length: 15 residues. CDR1 and CDR2 from the germline V gene are SQVTM and ANQGSEA. This chain's CDR3 is CSVELGEEEQETQYF.